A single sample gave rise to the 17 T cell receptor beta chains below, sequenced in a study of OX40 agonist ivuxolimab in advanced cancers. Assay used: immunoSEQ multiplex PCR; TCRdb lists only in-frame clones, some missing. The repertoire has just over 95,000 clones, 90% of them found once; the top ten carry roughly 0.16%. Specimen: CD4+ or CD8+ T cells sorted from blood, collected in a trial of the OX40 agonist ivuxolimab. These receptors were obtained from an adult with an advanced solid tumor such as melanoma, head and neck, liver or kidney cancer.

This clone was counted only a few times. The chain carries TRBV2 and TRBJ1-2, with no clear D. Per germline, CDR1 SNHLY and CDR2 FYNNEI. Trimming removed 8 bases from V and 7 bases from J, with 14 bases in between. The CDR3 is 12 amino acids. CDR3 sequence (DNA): TGTGCCAGCCCTGTAGGGTGGGTTGGCTACACCTTC. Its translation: CASPVGWVGYTF.

Written as DNA, the CDR3 is TGTGCCAGCAGCCAAGGACCTAGCGGCCCCTACGAGCAGTACTTC. Translation gives CASSQGPSGPYEQYF. V is TRBV14 and J is TRBJ2-7; 7 bases are a match to TRBD2. The CDR3 has 15 amino acids. The germline V gene encodes CDR1 SGHDN and CDR2 FVKESK. With V trimmed by 1 base and J by 2 bases, 5 bases remained unmatched.

The chain's CDR3 is CASSQNRDTEAFF. CDR3 nucleotide sequence: TGTGCCAGCAGTCAAAACCGGGACACTGAAGCTTTCTTT. The chain recombines TRBV6-5 with TRBJ1-1; D is uncertain. The germline gives CDR1 MNHEY, CDR2 SVGAGI. V was clipped by 5 bases and J by 3 bases, with 10 bases between them. The CDR3 extends over 13 amino acids.

The CDR3 region is CASSPGTSGTGELFF. The CDR3, as DNA: TGTGCCAGCAGCCCGGGGACTAGCGGGACCGGGGAGCTGTTTTTT. This chain connects TRBV6-1 to TRBJ2-2; 12 positions match TRBD2. Germline V gene data show CDR1 as MNHNS and CDR2 as SASEGT. The CDR3 extends over 15 amino acids. The V segment lost 6 bases and the J segment 5 bases; nucleotides outside the gene matches: 4.

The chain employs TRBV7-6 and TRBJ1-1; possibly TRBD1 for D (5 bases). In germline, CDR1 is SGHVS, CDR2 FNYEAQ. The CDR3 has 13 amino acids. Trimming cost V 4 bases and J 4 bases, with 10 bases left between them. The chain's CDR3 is CASSSRGGTEAFF. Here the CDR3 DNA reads TGTGCCAGCAGCTCTAGGGGAGGCACTGAAGCTTTCTTT.

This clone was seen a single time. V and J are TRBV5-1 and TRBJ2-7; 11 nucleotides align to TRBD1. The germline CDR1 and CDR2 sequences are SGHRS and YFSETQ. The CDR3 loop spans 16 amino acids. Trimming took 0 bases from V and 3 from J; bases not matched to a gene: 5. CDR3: CASSLGFGTGGYEQYF. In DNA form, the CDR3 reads TGCGCCAGCAGCTTGGGTTTTGGGACAGGGGGCTACGAGCAGTACTTC.

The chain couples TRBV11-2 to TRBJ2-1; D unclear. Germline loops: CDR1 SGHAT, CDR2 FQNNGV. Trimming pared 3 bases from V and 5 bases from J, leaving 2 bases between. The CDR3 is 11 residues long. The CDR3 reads CASSFNNEQFF. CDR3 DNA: TGTGCCAGCAGCTTTAACAATGAGCAGTTCTTC.

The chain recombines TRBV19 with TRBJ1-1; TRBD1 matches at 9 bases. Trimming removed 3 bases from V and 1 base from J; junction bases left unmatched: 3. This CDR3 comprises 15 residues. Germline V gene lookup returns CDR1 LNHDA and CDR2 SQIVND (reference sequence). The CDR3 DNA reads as TGTGCCAGTAGTATCAGGGACAGGGCGAACACTGAAGCTTTCTTT. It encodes CASSIRDRANTEAFF.

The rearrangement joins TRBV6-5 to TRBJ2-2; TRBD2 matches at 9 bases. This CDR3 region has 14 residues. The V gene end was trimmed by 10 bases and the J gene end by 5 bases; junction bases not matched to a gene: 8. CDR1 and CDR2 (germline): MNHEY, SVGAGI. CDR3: CATRGLAGTGELFF. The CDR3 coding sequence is TGTGCCACACGGGGGCTAGCGGGGACCGGGGAGCTGTTTTTT.

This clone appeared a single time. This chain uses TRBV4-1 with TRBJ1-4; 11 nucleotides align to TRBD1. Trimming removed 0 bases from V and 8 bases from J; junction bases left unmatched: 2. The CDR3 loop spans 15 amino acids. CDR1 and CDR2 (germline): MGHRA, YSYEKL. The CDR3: CASSQDGTGGEKLFF. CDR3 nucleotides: TGCGCCAGCAGCCAAGATGGGACAGGGGGAGAAAAACTGTTTTTT.

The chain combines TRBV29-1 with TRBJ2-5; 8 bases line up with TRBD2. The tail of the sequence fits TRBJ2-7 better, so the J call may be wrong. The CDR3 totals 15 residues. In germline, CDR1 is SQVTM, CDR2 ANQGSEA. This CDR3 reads CSVGGGTSRSYEQYF. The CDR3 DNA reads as TGCAGCGTCGGGGGGGGGACTAGTCGCTCCTACGAGCAGTACTTC.

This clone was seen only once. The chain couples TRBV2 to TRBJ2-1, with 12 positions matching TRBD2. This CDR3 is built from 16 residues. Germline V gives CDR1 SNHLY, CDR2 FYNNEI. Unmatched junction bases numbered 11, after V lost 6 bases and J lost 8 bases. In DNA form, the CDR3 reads TGTGCCAGCAGAGGGCTAGCGGGGGGGCCGAAAGATGAGCAGTTCTTC. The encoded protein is CASRGLAGGPKDEQFF.

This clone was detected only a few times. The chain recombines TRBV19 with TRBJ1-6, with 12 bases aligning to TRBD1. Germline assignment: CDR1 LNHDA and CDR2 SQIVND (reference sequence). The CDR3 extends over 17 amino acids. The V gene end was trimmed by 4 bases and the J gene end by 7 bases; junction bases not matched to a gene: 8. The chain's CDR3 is CASSTGTGGISNSPLHF. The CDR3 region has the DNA TGTGCCAGTAGTACCGGGACAGGGGGCATATCCAATTCACCCCTCCACTTT.

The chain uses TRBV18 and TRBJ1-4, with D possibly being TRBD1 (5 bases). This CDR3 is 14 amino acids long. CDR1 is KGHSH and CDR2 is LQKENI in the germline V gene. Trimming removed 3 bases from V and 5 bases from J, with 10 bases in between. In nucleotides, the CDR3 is TGTGCCAGCTCACCCCAGGGCCAGAATGAAAAACTGTTTTTT. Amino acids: CASSPQGQNEKLFF.

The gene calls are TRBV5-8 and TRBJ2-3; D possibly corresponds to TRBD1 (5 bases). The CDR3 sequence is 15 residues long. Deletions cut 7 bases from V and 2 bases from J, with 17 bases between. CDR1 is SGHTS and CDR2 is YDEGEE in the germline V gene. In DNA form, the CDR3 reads TGTGCCAGCCCCAACCTCGACAGTTACACAGATACGCAGTATTTT. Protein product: CASPNLDSYTDTQYF.

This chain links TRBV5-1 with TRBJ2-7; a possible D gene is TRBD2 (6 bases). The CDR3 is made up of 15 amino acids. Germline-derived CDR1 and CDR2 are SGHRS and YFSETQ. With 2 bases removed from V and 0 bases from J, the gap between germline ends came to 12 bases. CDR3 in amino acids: CASSLGDGSSYEQYF. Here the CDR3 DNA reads TGCGCCAGCAGCTTAGGGGACGGGAGCTCCTACGAGCAGTACTTC.

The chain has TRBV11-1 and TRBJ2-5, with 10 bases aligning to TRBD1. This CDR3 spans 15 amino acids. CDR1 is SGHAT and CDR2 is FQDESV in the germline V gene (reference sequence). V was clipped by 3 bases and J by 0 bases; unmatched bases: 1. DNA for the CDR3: TGTGCCAGCAGCTTGGGACAGGGGAACCAAGAGACCCAGTACTTC. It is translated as CASSLGQGNQETQYF.